The next 14 T cell receptor beta chains were all read from a single sample in a study of T cell repertoires in cytomegalovirus infection. TCRdb reprocessed the reads via MiXCR and lists one record per CDR3 protein. The repertoire holds hundreds of thousands of distinct CDR3 sequences, with more than 20% as singletons. The source material was CD8+ T cells from PBMCs. The receptors stem from a human donor in good health (CMV status not recorded). Some clones in this sample may be carry-over from other donors' samples.

As to this clonotype: A much larger clone differs by one base, so this may be a read error. Because the CDR3 is missing its conserved closing phenylalanine or tryptophan, this is likely a read error. The CDR3 sequence: CASTLSQGTDTQYY. In nucleotides, the CDR3 is TGTGCCAGCACCCTTTCCCAGGGCACAGATACGCAGTATTAT. The rearrangement uses TRBV28 and TRBJ2-3; D unclear. The CDR3 consists of 14 residues. Germline V lookup: CDR1 MDHEN, CDR2 SYDVKM. Trimming shortened V by 7 bases and J by 1 base, and 12 bases separated the two germline ends.

This clonotype has at least ten counts. An end of the junction does not agree with germline; a read error may underlie this. The V and J genes are TRBV5-1 and TRBJ2-1; 9 bases are a match to TRBD2. The CDR3 is 15 amino acids. CDR1 is SGHRS and CDR2 is YFSETQ in the germline V gene. CDR3 loop: CASSLERGDYNEQFF. CDR3 sequence (DNA): TGTGCCAGCAGCTTAGAGCGGGGGGATTACAATGAGCAGTTCTTC.

The rearrangement links TRBV10-2 to TRBJ2-7, with D possibly TRBD1 on 6 matching bases. This CDR3 spans 16 amino acids. Trimming pared 0 bases from V and 2 bases from J, leaving 14 bases between. From germline, CDR1 is WSHSY and CDR2 SAAADI. CDR3 sequence reads: CASSESNWGHPYEQYF. The CDR3 region has the DNA TGCGCCAGCAGTGAGTCTAATTGGGGACACCCCTACGAGCAGTACTTC.

The V gene is TRBV29-1, the J gene TRBJ2-1; D possibly matches TRBD1 or TRBD2 (6 bases each). CDR1 is SQVTM, CDR2 ANQGSEA, per germline. The CDR3 is 13 residues long. V lost 4 bases, J lost 4 bases, and 11 bases lay in between. CDR3 sequence reads: CSVAGGLYNEQFF. DNA of the CDR3: TGCAGCGTTGCCGGGGGCCTGTACAATGAGCAGTTCTTC.

This clonotype was seen at least ten times. The V and J genes are TRBV4-1 and TRBJ1-1; D ambiguous. V lost 0 bases, J lost 1 base, and 6 bases lay in between. Germline V CDR1 and CDR2: MGHRA, YSYEKL. The CDR3 sequence is 14 residues long. The CDR3 DNA is TGCGCCAGCAGCCAAGAACCGGCGAACACTGAAGCTTTCTTT. Protein: CASSQEPANTEAFF.

The sample holds many counts of this clonotype. The V gene is TRBV4-3, the J gene TRBJ2-2; no clear D. Germline V gene lookup returns CDR1 LGHNA and CDR2 YSLEER. V was shortened by 0 bases and J by 1 base, with 12 bases between the two germline ends. The CDR3 is 17 residues long. CDR3 sequence: CASSQDPSQVNTGELFF. The CDR3 bases are TGCGCCAGCAGCCAAGATCCATCCCAGGTGAACACCGGGGAGCTGTTTTTT.

The V gene is TRBV5-1, the J gene TRBJ2-3; tentative D call: TRBD1 (5 bases). With 0 bases removed from V and 3 bases from J, the gap between germline ends came to 14 bases. CDR1 is SGHRS, CDR2 YFSETQ, per germline. This CDR3 spans 16 amino acids. As DNA, the CDR3 is TGCGCCAGCAGCTTGGAACAGGTCCCTGGGACAGATACGCAGTATTTT. It encodes CASSLEQVPGTDTQYF.

The chain combines TRBV29-1 with TRBJ2-1, with 10 bases identical to TRBD2. Germline loops: CDR1 SQVTM, CDR2 ANQGSEA. V trimming: 4 bases; J trimming: 4 bases; junction bases outside the gene matches: 7. There are 15 residues in the CDR3. The CDR3, as DNA: TGCAGCGTTGTCGGGCTAGCGGGGGAGTACAATGAGCAGTTCTTC. This codes for CSVVGLAGEYNEQFF.

V gene TRBV6-2 or TRBV6-3 combines with J gene TRBJ2-1, with D unresolved. This CDR3 spans 15 amino acids. Trimming took 2 bases from V and 0 from J, leaving 8 bases between them. Germline V lookup: CDR1 MNHEY, CDR2 SVGEGT. The CDR3 sequence is CASSYGSSSYNEQFF. CDR3 bases: TGTGCCAGCAGTTACGGCAGCAGCTCCTACAATGAGCAGTTCTTC.

This sequence joins TRBV28 and TRBJ2-7; the match to TRBD1 covers 9 bases. The CDR3 totals 14 residues. Germline V CDR1 and CDR2: MDHEN, SYDVKM. CDR3 nucleotide sequence: TGTGTCAGCAGTGCCGGGACAGGGATTCGCGAGCAGTACGTC. Residues: CVSSAGTGIREQYV.

J is TRBJ2-7 and V is TRBV12-3 or TRBV12-4; 8 bases map to TRBD1. The CDR3 is made up of 15 amino acids. Trimming cost V 7 bases and J 2 bases; bases outside gene matches: 10. The CDR3 DNA is TGTGCCAGCACCAATACAGGGGGTAAGCCCTACGAGCAGTACTTC. Its protein is CASTNTGGKPYEQYF.

The V and J genes are TRBV12-3 or TRBV12-4 and TRBJ1-2; TRBD1 is a possible D gene (5 bases). The germline V and J ends were trimmed by 6 bases and 0 bases, with 8 bases remaining between them. The CDR3 is made up of 13 amino acids. The DNA for the CDR3 is TGTGCCAGCAGGACGACAGCTAACTATGGCTACACCTTC. Its protein is CASRTTANYGYTF.

The chain is built from TRBV28 and TRBJ2-1; D unclear. Trimming took off 2 bases at V and 7 bases at J, with 12 bases between the two ends. This CDR3 is 14 amino acids long. CDR1 is MDHEN, CDR2 SYDVKM, per germline. CDR3 sequence reads: CASSLDIDMNEQFF. The DNA of the CDR3 is TGTGCCAGCAGTTTAGATATAGACATGAATGAGCAGTTCTTC.

At least ten counts were recorded for this clonotype. J is TRBJ1-2 and V is TRBV14; D might be TRBD1 (6 bases). This CDR3 contains 12 residues. Trimming left V 7 bases short and J 13 bases short, with 19 bases between. Germline V CDR1 and CDR2: SGHDN, FVKESK. The CDR3 region has the DNA TGTGCCAGCACCGACAGGCCCCCTCTTTGCACCTTC. Translating gives CASTDRPPLCTF.